These 27 T cell receptor beta chains were sequenced from one sample in a study of siplizumab effects on memory and regulatory T cells. The method was immunoSEQ multiplex PCR; TCRdb's version includes in-frame clones alone and lacks a portion of them. Counted here are about 100,000 clones, about 91% occurring once; the ten biggest clones make up around 0.73%. Sequenced: Tregs sorted from blood. These receptors were collected from a human donor in good health.

The chain has TRBV11-2 and TRBJ2-1; D not certain. The CDR3 has 15 residues. Looked up from germline, CDR1 is SGHAT and CDR2 is FQNNGV. Deletions cut 5 bases from V and 3 bases from J, with 14 bases between. This CDR3 reads CASSPIGWFYNEQFF. Here the CDR3 DNA reads TGTGCCAGCAGCCCCATTGGTTGGTTCTACAATGAGCAGTTCTTC.

CDR3 residues: CASSPAYLIQETQYF. In DNA form, the CDR3 reads TGTGCCAGTAGCCCCGCTTATCTAATTCAAGAGACCCAGTACTTC. This sequence joins TRBV19 and TRBJ2-5; the D is unclear. Germline CDR1 and CDR2: LNHDA and SQIVND (reference sequence). This CDR3 comprises 15 residues. The V and J ends lost 6 bases and 2 bases respectively, with 16 bases between them. The full variable domain, its missing parts supplied by reference TRBV19 and TRBJ2-5, is DGGITQSPKYLFRKEGQNVTLSCEQNLNHDAMYWYRQDPGQGLRLIYYSQIVNDFQKGDIAEGYSVSREKKESFPLTVTSAQKNPTAFYLCASSPAYLIQETQYFGPGTRLLVL.

The chain has TRBV6-4 and TRBJ1-2; maybe TRBD1 (5 bases). Germline V lookup: CDR1 MRHNA, CDR2 SNTAGT. V lost 6 bases, J lost 4 bases, and 6 bases lay in between. The length of the CDR3 is 11 residues. In DNA form, the CDR3 reads TGTGCCAGCAGGACAGTCTATGGCTACACCTTC. Protein: CASRTVYGYTF.

This chain joins TRBV9 and TRBJ2-3; 14 bases are a match to TRBD2. Per the germline V gene, CDR1 is SGDLS and CDR2 is YYNGEE. The CDR3 extends over 17 amino acids. The V and J ends lost 3 bases and 4 bases, in that order; junction bases with no gene match: 7. CDR3 amino acids: CASSGIPGLAGADTQYF. CDR3 coding DNA: TGTGCCAGCAGCGGAATTCCGGGACTAGCGGGAGCAGATACGCAGTATTTT. Filled out from reference TRBV9 and TRBJ2-3, the complete variable domain reads DSGVTQTPKHLITATGQRVTLRCSPRSGDLSVYWYQQSLDQGLQFLIQYYNGEERAKGNILERFSAQQFPDLHSELNLSSLELGDSALYFCASSGIPGLAGADTQYFGPGTRLTVL.

CDR3 sequence (DNA): TGTGCCTGGCGAGCGGGTTACTCCTACAATGAGCAGTTCTTC. Protein sequence: CAWRAGYSYNEQFF. The chain uses TRBV30 and TRBJ2-1; maybe TRBD2 (6 bases). CDR1 and CDR2 (germline): GTSNPN, SVGIG (reference sequence). Trimming left V 5 bases short and J 0 bases short, with 11 bases between. The CDR3 consists of 14 residues.

The genes are TRBV5-1 and TRBJ2-7; 8 bases fit TRBD1. J gave up 2 bases and V 0 bases, and 4 bases lay outside the gene matches. This CDR3 is 15 amino acids long. Germline V lookup: CDR1 SGHRS, CDR2 YFSETQ. The CDR3 reads CASSLVQGQAYEQYF. In DNA form, the CDR3 reads TGCGCCAGCAGCTTGGTCCAGGGACAGGCCTACGAGCAGTACTTC.

This chain links TRBV5-1 with TRBJ2-5, with TRBD1 matching 9 bases. The germline CDR1 and CDR2 sequences are SGHRS and YFSETQ. The CDR3 extends over 16 amino acids. V dropped 0 bases and J dropped 2; count of bases not matched to a gene: 5. The CDR3 spells CASSLALTGGQETQYF. The CDR3 nucleotides read TGCGCCAGCAGCTTGGCGTTGACAGGGGGGCAAGAGACCCAGTACTTC.

J is TRBJ1-5 and V is TRBV19, with D perhaps TRBD1 (5 bases). Trimming pared 7 bases from V and 0 bases from J, leaving 13 bases between. The CDR3 spans 15 residues. CDR1 is LNHDA and CDR2 is SQIVND in the germline V gene (reference sequence). CDR3 residues: CASIHGTHSNQPQHF. DNA for the CDR3: TGTGCCAGTATCCACGGGACGCATAGCAATCAGCCCCAGCATTTT.

This chain links TRBV27 with TRBJ2-5; D is uncertain. This CDR3 has 14 amino acids. V was pared by 3 bases and J by 1 base, with 9 bases between. Germline CDR1 MNHEY, CDR2 SMNVEV (reference sequence). The CDR3 DNA is TGTGCCAGCAGTTTCTGGAGCTCCCAAGAGACCCAGTACTTC. Encoded protein: CASSFWSSQETQYF.

The chain combines TRBV5-1 with TRBJ2-3; D tentatively fits TRBD1 or TRBD2 (5 bases each). This CDR3 has 13 residues. The ends were cut back, 0 bases at V and 4 bases at J, with 6 bases in the middle. CDR1 and CDR2 from the germline V gene are SGHRS and YFSETQ. The CDR3 bases are TGCGCCAGCAGCTTGGGGGACGCAGATACGCAGTATTTT. Protein: CASSLGDADTQYF.

The V call is TRBV14, the J call TRBJ1-1; D may be TRBD1 (5 bases). V was trimmed by 0 bases and J by 4 bases, leaving 18 bases between them. Germline lookup yields CDR1 SGHDN and CDR2 FVKESK. This CDR3 is 17 amino acids long. The CDR3 reads CASSQEFLGVGATEAFF. As DNA, the CDR3 is TGTGCCAGCAGCCAAGAATTTCTGGGGGTTGGTGCCACTGAAGCTTTCTTT.

This chain uses TRBV15 with TRBJ2-1; D is unresolved. Trimming took off 1 base at V and 12 bases at J, with 13 bases between the two ends. In germline, CDR1 is LNHNV, CDR2 YYDKDF (reference sequence). The CDR3 has 13 residues. CDR3 protein: CATSRAPAEAQFF. The DNA for the CDR3 is TGTGCCACCAGCAGAGCCCCTGCGGAAGCGCAGTTCTTC.

V gene TRBV5-1 combines with J gene TRBJ2-2, with D maybe TRBD2 (5 bases). V dropped 0 bases and J dropped 3 bases, with 12 bases sitting between them. Germline CDR1 and CDR2: SGHRS and YFSETQ. CDR3 size: 16 residues. The CDR3 DNA is TGCGCCAGCAGCTTGGTTCGTGGAGGAGACACCGGGGAGCTGTTTTTT. Its protein is CASSLVRGGDTGELFF.

The CDR3 DNA sequence: TGTGCCAGCAGCTTATACTACGAGCAGTACTTC. Amino acid sequence: CASSLYYEQYF. The V gene is TRBV11-2, the J gene TRBJ2-7; the D is unclear. Trimming left V 2 bases short and J 3 bases short, with 2 bases between. CDR3 length equals 11 residues. Germline lookup yields CDR1 SGHAT and CDR2 FQNNGV.

V usage is TRBV2 and J usage is TRBJ1-2; D call uncertain. Trimming stripped 6 bases from V and 6 bases from J, with 8 bases between. Germline loops: CDR1 SNHLY, CDR2 FYNNEI. This CDR3 region has 11 residues. The CDR3 spells CASRKGDGYTF. The CDR3 bases are TGTGCCAGCAGAAAGGGAGATGGCTACACCTTC.

This chain links TRBV7-3 with TRBJ2-3; no firm D call. The CDR3 loop spans 15 amino acids. V shed 1 base and J shed 4 bases, with 12 bases lying between them. Germline V CDR1 and CDR2: SGHTA, FQGTGA. The CDR3 DNA sequence: TGTGCCAGCAGCTTAATCCCCGGGTTCGCAGATACGCAGTATTTT. Encoded protein: CASSLIPGFADTQYF.

This chain uses TRBV11-3 with TRBJ2-3, with a weak D call TRBD1 (6 bases). CDR1 and CDR2 from the germline V gene are SGHNT and YENEEA. The V gene lost 0 bases and the J gene lost 0 bases, with 13 bases spanning the gap. The CDR3 is 17 residues long. Here the CDR3 reads CASSLEAGTLSTDTQYF. CDR3 bases: TGTGCCAGCAGCTTAGAGGCCGGGACACTAAGCACAGATACGCAGTATTTT.

V is TRBV5-1 and J is TRBJ1-2, with TRBD1 as a possible D gene (5 bases). Germline assignment: CDR1 SGHRS and CDR2 YFSETQ. V lost 4 bases to trimming and J lost 5 bases, with 12 bases between them. The CDR3 sequence is 13 residues long. CDR3 residues: CASSPGGEYGYTF. In DNA form, the CDR3 reads TGCGCCAGCAGCCCGGGGGGAGAATATGGCTACACCTTC.

This chain connects TRBV7-8 to TRBJ2-1, with 8 nucleotides matching TRBD1. This CDR3 has 17 amino acids. Germline CDR1 is SGHVS and CDR2 is FQNEAQ. Unmatched junction bases numbered 10, after V lost 1 base and J lost 5 bases. CDR3 amino acids: CASSLGLGQGANNEQFF. The CDR3 region has the DNA TGTGCCAGCAGCTTAGGTCTTGGGCAGGGGGCTAACAATGAGCAGTTCTTC.

CDR3 in amino acids: CASRTGMNYGYTF. CDR3 sequence (DNA): TGTGCCAGCAGGACGGGAATGAACTATGGCTACACCTTC. This chain connects TRBV7-9 to TRBJ1-2, with D uncertain. V lost 6 bases, J lost 2 bases, and 10 bases lay in between. The CDR3 has 13 residues. Germline CDR1 SEHNR, CDR2 FQNEAQ (reference sequence).

V and J are TRBV6-1 and TRBJ2-1; the match to TRBD1 covers 9 bases. V trimming: 4 bases; J trimming: 3 bases; junction bases outside the gene matches: 1. Germline assignment: CDR1 MNHNS and CDR2 SASEGT. The CDR3 is 14 amino acids. The CDR3 is CASSATGGYNEQFF. CDR3 in DNA: TGTGCCAGCAGTGCGACAGGGGGCTACAATGAGCAGTTCTTC.

The V and J genes are TRBV19 and TRBJ1-4; D not certain. Trimming removed 6 bases at V and 2 bases at J, with 10 bases between. The CDR3 length is 14 residues. Germline V gene lookup returns CDR1 LNHDA and CDR2 SQIVND (reference sequence). The CDR3 here is CASRLGATNEKLFF. In nucleotides, the CDR3 is TGTGCCAGTAGATTGGGAGCCACTAATGAAAAACTGTTTTTT.

The chain joins TRBV6-1 to TRBJ1-1, with 10 bases that match TRBD1. With 4 bases clipped from V and 1 base from J, the junction kept 12 bases outside the gene matches. The CDR3 consists of 18 residues. Germline V gives CDR1 MNHNS, CDR2 SASEGT. This CDR3 is CASSVLGTGERWNTEAFF. The CDR3 DNA reads TGTGCCAGCAGTGTACTGGGGACAGGGGAGAGGTGGAACACTGAAGCTTTCTTT.

This chain uses TRBV5-5 with TRBJ1-5, with TRBD1 identical over 8 bases. The CDR3 loop spans 16 amino acids. Germline V lookup: CDR1 SGHKS, CDR2 YYEKEE (reference sequence). Trimming cost V 0 bases and J 11 bases; bases outside gene matches: 13. CDR3 region: CASSLGRGRPIMAQHF. DNA of the CDR3: TGTGCCAGCAGCTTGGGCAGGGGGCGACCCATCATGGCCCAGCATTTT.

The chain has TRBV10-3 and TRBJ2-3; 8 bases fit TRBD2. Germline V gene lookup returns CDR1 ENHRY and CDR2 SYGVKD. The CDR3 extends over 14 amino acids. V lost 4 bases, J lost 4 bases, and 4 bases stayed unmatched. This CDR3 reads CAISVEAGADTQYF. In nucleotides, the CDR3 is TGTGCCATCAGTGTAGAAGCGGGGGCAGATACGCAGTATTTT.

This rearrangement joins TRBV19 to TRBJ1-1, with D hard to call. There are 17 residues in the CDR3. From germline, CDR1 is LNHDA and CDR2 SQIVND (reference sequence). V dropped 7 bases and J dropped 0 bases, with 21 bases sitting between them. The CDR3 is CASTKIRRTYLNTEAFF. The CDR3 DNA sequence: TGTGCCAGTACTAAAATTCGGAGGACCTACCTGAACACTGAAGCTTTCTTT. Complete variable domain (other parts from reference TRBV19 and TRBJ1-1): DGGITQSPKYLFRKEGQNVTLSCEQNLNHDAMYWYRQDPGQGLRLIYYSQIVNDFQKGDIAEGYSVSREKKESFPLTVTSAQKNPTAFYLCASTKIRRTYLNTEAFFGQGTRLTVV.

The rearrangement links TRBV18 to TRBJ2-3; 7 nucleotides match TRBD2. CDR1 is KGHSH and CDR2 is LQKENI in the germline V gene. The CDR3 loop spans 14 amino acids. After removal of 7 bases from V and 1 base from J, the junction contained 5 bases not matched to a gene. As DNA, the CDR3 is TGTGCCAGCTTAGGACTAGGCGGCACAGATACGCAGTATTTT. Amino acids: CASLGLGGTDTQYF.